This TCR beta chain appears in the sequencing data of a study of CD8+CD57+ T cells in acquired aplastic anemia. In the study overall: DNA recovered from sorted CD4+ and CD8+ cells had a mean of around 3.3 ug.

Before being chosen for sequencing, patients had shown CD8+CD57+ cell expansion by flow cytometry. In all patients, the disease was severe acquired aplastic anemia. From germline, CDR1 is SGHTA and CDR2 FQGNSA. Trimming removed 5 bases from V and 5 bases from J, with 9 bases in between. The CDR3 contains 12 residues. Profiles of TCR beta VDJ and CDR3 were generated from a genomic DNA template. TCRdb recomputed calls from the reads with MiXCR, one row per CDR3 protein. The sample carries 150,000 to 200,000 distinct CDR3 sequences, about 44% recorded once. The rearrangement links TRBV7-2 to TRBJ2-5, with D possibly TRBD1 on 5 matching bases. Source material: sorted CD4+, CD8+, or CD8+CD57+ T cells (not recorded which) from PBMCs. This TCR was recovered from a human donor with aplastic anemia. CDR3 nucleotide sequence: TGTGCCAGCAGCCCAGGGAAGGAGACCCAGTACTTC. This encodes CASSPGKETQYF.